The rows below give T cell receptor beta chains drawn from one sample of a study of T cells in Graves' hyperthyroidism and ophthalmopathy. MiXCR was run by TCRdb on the multiplex PCR reads, yielding one entry per CDR3 protein. The sample yields around 610,000 distinct CDR3 sequences, roughly 15% seen once. The sequenced sample was blood. Receptors originate from a woman in her thirties or forties with Graves' ophthalmopathy. The CDR3 runs from the conserved cysteine through the conserved F or W. The D gene is left open where the match is weak. Clone size is stated in some rows and not others, as once, few, many or a class when expanded.

d_gene,v_gene,j_gene,len,abundance,CDR3aa
.,TRBV29-1,TRBJ2-7,13,many,CSVGKLLSHEQYF
.,TRBV19,TRBJ2-5,14,.,CASSPDRYQETQYF
.,TRBV6-2/TRBV6-3,TRBJ1-5,15,many,CASSSPLRWRQPQHF
.,TRBV27,TRBJ2-7,16,many,CASSPYISDNPYEQYF
TRBD1,TRBV10-3,TRBJ2-7,17,.,CAIRAGQGLGASYEQYF
.,TRBV6-1,TRBJ1-2,16,many,CASSEGEAVGYNGYTF
TRBD1,TRBV28,TRBJ1-1,15,.,CASRPDRVVDTEAFF
.,TRBV4-1,TRBJ1-1,18,few,CASSQVTPGRRMNTEAFF
.,TRBV28,TRBJ2-7,14,many,CASTNHQGTVEQYF
.,TRBV13,TRBJ1-2,12,many,CASSLELGGYTF
.,TRBV11-2,TRBJ2-7,16,few,CASSAPTRPRGYEQYF
.,TRBV6-5,TRBJ2-2,16,many,CASSYRQGFRTGELFF
.,TRBV5-1,TRBJ1-5,13,once,CASSLAGLQPQHF
.,TRBV29-1,TRBJ2-7,14,many,CSVEWGERAGEQYF
.,TRBV19,TRBJ1-5,14,.,CASSIGGGDQPQHF
.,TRBV6-1,TRBJ2-7,11,many,CASGGQYEQYF
.,TRBV2,TRBJ2-5,13,many,CASSVPGQETQYF
.,TRBV7-9,TRBJ2-7,15,.,CASSSIGGSSYEQYF
.,TRBV12-3/TRBV12-4,TRBJ2-5,16,.,CASSLRHPRFGETQYF
TRBD1,TRBV28,TRBJ1-5,17,many,CASSTNNRGSRNQPQHF
.,TRBV6-2/TRBV6-3,TRBJ1-1,13,many,CATTTFMNTEAFF
.,TRBV28,TRBJ1-5,13,many,CASSPFSNQPQHF
.,TRBV7-3,TRBJ2-2,15,many,CASSPAGPNTGELFF
TRBD2,TRBV12-3/TRBV12-4,TRBJ2-7,13,.,CANSWGLAYEQYF
.,TRBV28,TRBJ2-7,13,.,CASSSHLAYEQYF
.,TRBV24-1,TRBJ2-7,14,many,CATSDGALSYEQYF
TRBD1,TRBV29-1,TRBJ1-1,14,.,CSVGAGGRNTEAFF
TRBD1,TRBV28,TRBJ1-1,13,many,CASSPWTGTEAFF
.,TRBV24-1,TRBJ2-3,13,many,CATRDSSTDTQYF
.,TRBV7-8,TRBJ2-5,15,.,CASSLPGTEQETQYF
.,TRBV11-1,TRBJ2-5,18,.,CASSLWGGPRPNQETQYF
.,TRBV15,TRBJ2-7,18,many,CATSGAGGDGGNPYEQYF
TRBD2,TRBV11-2,TRBJ2-5,14,many,CASSLLAGKETQYF
TRBD1,TRBV19,TRBJ2-6,18,few,CASSRRTGTYSGANVLTF
.,TRBV6-5,TRBJ1-1,14,many,CASSFTPSNTEAFF
TRBD1,TRBV7-9,TRBJ1-1,15,.,CASSKGGRNWAEAFF
TRBD2,TRBV4-2,TRBJ2-7,19,.,CASSLGTSGRTGSSYEQYF
.,TRBV5-5,TRBJ1-5,14,.,CASSWQAYNQPQHF
.,TRBV28,TRBJ2-7,13,many,CASSYLGTYEQYF
.,TRBV18,TRBJ2-7,14,.,CASSPPPGVGEQYF
.,TRBV5-1,TRBJ1-4,14,many,CASSQGATNEKLFF
TRBD2,TRBV11-2,TRBJ2-2,17,many,CASSLEIAGGGTGELFF